This is a list of T cell receptor beta chains from one sample in a study of T-cell reconstitution after alpha-beta-depleted transplantation in children. TCRdb passed the PCR reads through MiXCR, listing each CDR3 protein once. The profile covers roughly 160,000 distinct CDR3 sequences, with roughly 10% appearing a single time and under 15% taken by the ten largest. The sequencing here drew on PBMCs, taken before TCRalphabeta/CD19-depleted stem cell transplant. These receptors all come from a boy younger than 10 with acute myeloid leukemia, due to receive a stem cell transplant. CDR3s include the opening cysteine and the closing phenylalanine or tryptophan. Each record gives: V gene, CDR3 length, J gene, CDR3 protein.

TRBV20-1	18	TRBJ2-1	CSARSLVDGLRSYNEQFF
TRBV27	13	TRBJ1-1	CASSLFRDTEAFF
TRBV15	14	TRBJ1-2	CATSSRGDREGYTF
TRBV20-1	13	TRBJ1-2	CSAVPGQGRSYTF
TRBV5-5	17	TRBJ2-1	CASSFPLIAGVPNEQFF
TRBV28	15	TRBJ1-1	CAGLSWGQGVTEAFF
TRBV12-3/TRBV12-4	14	TRBJ1-4	CASSPWTGNEKLFF
TRBV12-3/TRBV12-4	11	TRBJ2-7	CASSLFDEQYF
TRBV7-8	15	TRBJ1-1	CASSLARPGGSEAFF
TRBV7-8	14	TRBJ2-3	CASCWADSTDTQYF
TRBV20-1	14	TRBJ2-7	CSVRAGQDIYEQYF
TRBV5-1	15	TRBJ2-1	CASSLLLAGSYEQFF
TRBV5-1	16	TRBJ1-1	CASSFLPQGNRAEAFF
TRBV20-1	13	TRBJ1-1	CSAGTGKNTEAFF
TRBV28	14	TRBJ2-7	CASSYGDTAYEQYF
TRBV20-1	15	TRBJ1-5	CSARARSGVEQPQHF
TRBV11-2	14	TRBJ2-3	CAGSPQTSWDTQYF
TRBV11-2	15	TRBJ2-7	CASSPIDRDFSEQYF
TRBV20-1	13	TRBJ1-3	CSARGTGRNTIYF
TRBV3-1	20	TRBJ2-1	CATSQIVGTSSPQVGNEQFF
TRBV29-1	12	TRBJ1-4	CSVGQGSEKLFF
TRBV20-1	14	TRBJ2-1	CSASPSGRVGEQFF
TRBV28	17	TRBJ2-7	CASSLPDSGLATYEQYF
TRBV6-1	17	TRBJ2-7	CASRTSPGQGVLYEQYF
TRBV7-8	14	TRBJ2-3	CASSSPAAADTQYF
TRBV28	15	TRBJ2-1	CASSPTGAGYNEQFF
TRBV7-9	15	TRBJ2-3	CASSLRELNTDTQYF